The 18 T cell receptor beta chains below were found in one sample sequenced in a study of T cell responses to AZD1222 COVID-19 vaccine (dated by TCRdb to about 2021). Library creation used the immunoSEQ multiplex PCR assay. The immuneACCESS repertoire file appears here via TCRdb, limited to in-frame rearrangements. These files lack a portion of the clones; in checked studies, under half of the deficit traces to unresolved V genes, and the cause of the others is not known. Within this sample are tens of thousands of clones, with roughly 88% of them counted one time only. The ten largest clones capture about 15% of the sample. This sample's time point label indicates: baseline before first vaccination. Source: peripheral blood, taken on day 0 of AZD1222 vaccination. The receptors stem from an adult in good health.

V gene TRBV19 combines with J gene TRBJ2-1; 10 bases are shared with TRBD2. J lost 5 bases, V lost 5 bases, and 3 bases had no gene match. Germline CDR1 LNHDA, CDR2 SQIVND (reference sequence). This CDR3 region has 14 residues. This CDR3 reads CASSRLAGDNEQFF. The CDR3 DNA is TGTGCCAGTAGTCGGCTAGCGGGGGACAATGAGCAGTTCTTC.

The rearrangement joins TRBV6-9 to TRBJ1-1, with D unresolved. Deletions cut 0 bases from V and 1 base from J, with 6 bases between. Germline loops: CDR1 MNHGY, CDR2 SVAAGI. The CDR3 is 14 amino acids. The CDR3 region is CASSYSQENTEAFF. CDR3 DNA sequence: TGTGCCAGCAGTTATTCTCAAGAGAACACTGAAGCTTTCTTT.

The chain couples TRBV11-3 to TRBJ2-5; the D gene is possibly TRBD2 (6 bases). V lost 7 bases and J lost 5, with 14 bases in between. Per germline, CDR1 SGHNT and CDR2 YENEEA. This CDR3 is 13 amino acids long. The CDR3: CASISRGGETQYF. CDR3 in DNA: TGTGCCAGCATCTCTCGTGGGGGGGAGACCCAGTACTTC.

The J gene is TRBJ1-1, the V gene TRBV7-2; 9 nucleotides align to TRBD1. This CDR3 is 15 amino acids long. Per germline, CDR1 SGHTA and CDR2 FQGNSA. V trimming: 2 bases; J trimming: 7 bases; junction bases outside the gene matches: 8. CDR3 coding DNA: TGTGCCAGCAGCTTAAGAGGACAGGGGATTGGTGAAGCTTTCTTT. Protein: CASSLRGQGIGEAFF.

The V gene is TRBV28, the J gene TRBJ2-5; weak D call: TRBD2 (6 bases). V was trimmed by 5 bases and J by 4 bases, leaving 17 bases between them. Germline values: CDR1 MDHEN, CDR2 SYDVKM. The CDR3 has 15 residues. The DNA of the CDR3 is TGTGCCAGCAGTCCCCTGGAGGGTTTTACAGAGACCCAGTACTTC. Its translation: CASSPLEGFTETQYF.

V and J are TRBV28 and TRBJ1-1, with D perhaps TRBD1 (5 bases). CDR3 length equals 13 residues. Germline CDR1 and CDR2: MDHEN and SYDVKM. V dropped 6 bases and J dropped 5 bases, with 13 bases sitting between them. The CDR3 DNA is TGTGCCAGCAGGGCCCCAGGACATACTGAAGCTTTCTTT. This translates into CASRAPGHTEAFF.

The V and J genes are TRBV7-9 and TRBJ2-7; 7 bases are a match to TRBD1. Looked up from germline, CDR1 is SEHNR and CDR2 is FQNEAQ (reference sequence). CDR3 length: 12 amino acids. V lost 5 bases, J lost 7 bases, and 5 bases stayed unmatched. Here the CDR3 DNA reads TGTGCCAGCAGCCCGACAGGGTTGGAGCAGTACTTC. Its translation: CASSPTGLEQYF.

The chain has TRBV7-9 and TRBJ2-7, with D possibly called TRBD1 or TRBD2 (5 bases each). V shed 5 bases and J shed 0 bases, with 11 bases lying between them. The CDR3 contains 14 residues. Germline-derived CDR1 and CDR2 are SEHNR and FQNEAQ (reference sequence). Here the CDR3 reads CASSHGDGSYEQYF. The CDR3, as DNA: TGTGCCAGCAGCCATGGGGACGGCTCCTACGAGCAGTACTTC.

V is TRBV14 and J is TRBJ1-6, with 8 bases lining up with TRBD1. Germline-derived CDR1 and CDR2 are SGHDN and FVKESK. CDR3 size: 15 residues. The V and J ends lost 4 bases and 9 bases, in that order; junction bases with no gene match: 8. The CDR3 region is CASSRNRGNSSPLHF. The DNA for the CDR3 is TGTGCCAGCAGCCGTAACAGGGGGAATTCTTCACCCCTCCACTTT.

J is TRBJ1-3 and V is TRBV19; a possible D gene is TRBD1 (5 bases). The CDR3 is made up of 14 amino acids. CDR1 and CDR2 from the germline V gene are LNHDA and SQIVND (reference sequence). V lost 7 bases and J 0 bases, leaving 10 bases between the germline ends. This CDR3 reads CASTYGGSGNTIYF. The CDR3 region has the DNA TGTGCCAGTACCTATGGGGGCTCTGGAAACACCATATATTTT. The entire variable domain, with the rest obtained from reference TRBV19 and TRBJ1-3, is as follows: DGGITQSPKYLFRKEGQNVTLSCEQNLNHDAMYWYRQDPGQGLRLIYYSQIVNDFQKGDIAEGYSVSREKKESFPLTVTSAQKNPTAFYLCASTYGGSGNTIYFGEGSWLTVV.

V is TRBV9 and J is TRBJ2-5; 8 nucleotides align to TRBD2. The CDR3 totals 16 residues. Germline CDR1 reads SGDLS; CDR2 reads YYNGEE. V shed 3 bases, J shed 1 base, and the junction held 8 bases outside the gene matches. The CDR3 sequence is CASSGVAGGPQETQYF. CDR3 nucleotide sequence: TGTGCCAGCAGCGGTGTTGCGGGGGGCCCCCAAGAGACCCAGTACTTC.

This chain connects TRBV12-3 or TRBV12-4 to TRBJ2-1, with no clear D. Trimming left V 2 bases short and J 7 bases short, with 0 bases between. The CDR3 is 10 amino acids. This CDR3 reads CASSLNEQFF. The CDR3, as DNA: TGTGCCAGCAGTTTAAATGAGCAGTTCTTC.

V gene TRBV5-1 combines with J gene TRBJ2-1; unclear D gene. The CDR3 sequence is 15 residues long. Looked up from germline, CDR1 is SGHRS and CDR2 is YFSETQ. V lost 4 bases, J lost 8 bases, and 19 bases lay in between. This CDR3 reads CASSPGVHAGDEQFF. The CDR3 region has the DNA TGCGCCAGCAGCCCGGGCGTTCATGCTGGCGATGAGCAGTTCTTC.

This clone is a singleton in its sample. The CDR3 loop reads CSVGGGTDTQYF. The CDR3, as DNA: TGCAGCGTTGGTGGGGGGACAGATACGCAGTATTTT. The rearrangement joins TRBV29-1 to TRBJ2-3; D possibly corresponds to TRBD2 (6 bases). The V gene lost 4 bases and the J gene lost 3 bases, with 8 bases spanning the gap. From germline, CDR1 is SQVTM and CDR2 ANQGSEA. The CDR3 consists of 12 residues.

V gene TRBV25-1 combines with J gene TRBJ2-3; D call uncertain. V lost 1 base, J lost 2 bases, and 10 bases lay in between. The CDR3 spans 15 residues. Germline values: CDR1 MGHDK, CDR2 SYGVNS. The CDR3 coding sequence is TGTGCCAGCAGTGAATGGAAGGATATCACAGATACGCAGTATTTT. Its translation: CASSEWKDITDTQYF.

The chain employs TRBV28 and TRBJ1-2; D gene unclear. The germline V gene encodes CDR1 MDHEN and CDR2 SYDVKM. The CDR3 loop spans 14 amino acids. Trimming left V 2 bases short and J 12 bases short, with 19 bases between. The CDR3 nucleotides read TGTGCCAGCAGTTTAGTCACGAAACCCCATGGGGACACCTTC. Its translation is CASSLVTKPHGDTF.

The chain combines TRBV6-1 with TRBJ2-7; D not resolved. Germline-derived CDR1 and CDR2 are MNHNS and SASEGT. The CDR3 has 16 residues. Trimming shortened V by 2 bases and J by 2 bases, and 16 bases separated the two germline ends. The CDR3 region has the DNA TGTGCCAGCAGTGAATTAATAGTGGTCTATCCCTACGAGCAGTACTTC. Translated: CASSELIVVYPYEQYF.

This chain connects TRBV3-1 (or the pseudogene TRBV3-2) to TRBJ2-7; D unclear. Trimming took 4 bases from V and 5 from J, leaving 12 bases between them. Germline V gene data show CDR1 as LGHDT and CDR2 as YNNKEL (reference sequence). This CDR3 region has 13 residues. CDR3 sequence reads: CASSLVGPNEQYF. CDR3 sequence (DNA): TGTGCCAGCAGCCTGGTCGGTCCCAACGAGCAGTACTTC.